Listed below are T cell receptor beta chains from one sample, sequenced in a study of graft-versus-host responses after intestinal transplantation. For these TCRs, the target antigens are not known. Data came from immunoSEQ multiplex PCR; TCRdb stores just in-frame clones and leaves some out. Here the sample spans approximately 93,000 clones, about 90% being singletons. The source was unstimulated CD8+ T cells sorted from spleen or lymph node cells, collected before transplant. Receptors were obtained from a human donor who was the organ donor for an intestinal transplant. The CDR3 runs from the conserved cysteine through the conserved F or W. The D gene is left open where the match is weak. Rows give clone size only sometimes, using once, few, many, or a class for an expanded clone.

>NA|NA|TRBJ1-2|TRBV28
CTSNLTPAESNYGYTF
TGTACCAGCAATCTGACACCTGCCGAATCTAACTATGGCTACACCTTC
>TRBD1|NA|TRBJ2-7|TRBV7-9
CASREGQAEYF
TGTGCCAGCAGGGAAGGACAGGCCGAGTACTTC
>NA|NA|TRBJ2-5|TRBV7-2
CASSSAGYTQETQYF
TGTGCCAGCAGCTCCGCGGGGTATACCCAAGAGACCCAGTACTTC
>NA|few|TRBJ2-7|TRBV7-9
CASSLGSGEQYF
TGTGCCAGCAGCTTAGGTAGTGGAGAACAGTACTTC
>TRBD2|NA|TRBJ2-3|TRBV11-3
CASSSGGGTDTQYF
TGTGCCAGCAGCTCCGGGGGGGGCACAGATACGCAGTATTTT
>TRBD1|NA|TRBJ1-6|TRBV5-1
CASSPGTDYNSPLHF
TGCGCCAGCAGCCCTGGGACAGACTATAATTCACCCCTCCACTTT
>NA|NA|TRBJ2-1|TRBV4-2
CASSFQRDNEQFF
TGTGCCAGCAGCTTCCAGCGGGACAATGAGCAGTTCTTC
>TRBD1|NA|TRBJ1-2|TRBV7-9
CASSLVADREGYTF
TGTGCCAGCAGCTTAGTTGCGGACAGGGAAGGCTACACCTTC
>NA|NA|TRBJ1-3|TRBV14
CASSPPGSGNTIYF
TGTGCCAGCAGCCCCCCCGGGTCTGGAAACACCATATATTTT
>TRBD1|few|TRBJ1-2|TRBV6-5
CASRPGQGHGYTF
TGTGCCAGCAGACCGGGACAGGGACATGGCTACACCTTC
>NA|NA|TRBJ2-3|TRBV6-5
CASSYFGTDTQYF
TGTGCCAGCAGTTACTTCGGCACAGATACGCAGTATTTT
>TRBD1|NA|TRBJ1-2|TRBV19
CASSPDRGSANYGYTF
TGTGCCAGTAGCCCGGACAGGGGCTCCGCAAACTATGGCTACACCTTC
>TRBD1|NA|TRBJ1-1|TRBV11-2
CASSLAPSFTGGNTEAFF
TGTGCCAGCAGCTTAGCCCCTTCATTTACAGGGGGCAACACTGAAGCTTTCTTT
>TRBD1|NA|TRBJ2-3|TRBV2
CASTPRGQAPDTQYF
TGTGCCAGCACCCCCAGGGGGCAGGCACCAGATACGCAGTATTTT
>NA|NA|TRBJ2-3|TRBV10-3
CATKKTSFGTQYF
TGTGCCACCAAAAAAACTAGCTTCGGTACGCAGTATTTT
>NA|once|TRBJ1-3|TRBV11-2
CASSSPGQGGNTIYF
TGTGCCAGCAGCTCTCCGGGACAAGGAGGAAACACCATATATTTT
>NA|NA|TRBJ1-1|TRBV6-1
CASSDIDIVNTEAFF
TGTGCCAGCAGTGACATCGACATAGTGAACACTGAAGCTTTCTTT
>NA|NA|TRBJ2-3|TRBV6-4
CATTWRGTDTQYF
TGTGCCACCACTTGGAGGGGAACCGATACGCAGTATTTT
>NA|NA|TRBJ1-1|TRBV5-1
CASSLWQMNTEAFF
TGCGCCAGCAGCTTGTGGCAGATGAACACTGAAGCTTTCTTT
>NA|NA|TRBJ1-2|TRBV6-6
CASEGVGYGYTF
TGTGCCAGCGAGGGGGTGGGATATGGCTACACCTTC
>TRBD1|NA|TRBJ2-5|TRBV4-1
CASSQGDRGKETQYF
TGCGCCAGCAGCCAAGGCGACAGGGGAAAAGAGACCCAGTACTTC
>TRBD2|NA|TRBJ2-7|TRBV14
CASSQTKTSGRYEQYF
TGTGCCAGCAGCCAAACGAAGACTAGCGGGAGGTACGAGCAGTACTTC
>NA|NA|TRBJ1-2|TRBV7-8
CASSRVGGLSYGYTF
TGTGCCAGCAGCCGTGTAGGCGGACTTAGCTATGGCTACACCTTC
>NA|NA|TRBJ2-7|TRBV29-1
CSVFTYEQYF
TGCAGCGTTTTTACCTACGAGCAGTACTTC
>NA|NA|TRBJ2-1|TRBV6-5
CATVQGGGDEQFF
TGTGCCACCGTCCAGGGCGGGGGCGATGAGCAGTTCTTC
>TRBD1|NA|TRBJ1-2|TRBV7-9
CASSLVNRGAYGYTF
TGTGCCAGCAGCTTAGTAAACAGGGGTGCCTATGGCTACACCTTC
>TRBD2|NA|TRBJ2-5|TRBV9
CASSVTSGGLPPETQYF
TGTGCCAGCAGCGTAACTAGCGGGGGGCTTCCTCCTGAGACCCAGTACTTC
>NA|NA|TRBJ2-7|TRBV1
CTSSHKVEVIGGAYEQYF
TGCACCAGCAGCCATAAAGTCGAAGTAATTGGAGGAGCCTACGAGCAGTACTTC
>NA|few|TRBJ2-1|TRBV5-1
CASREGYEQFF
TGCGCCAGCAGGGAGGGCTATGAGCAGTTCTTC
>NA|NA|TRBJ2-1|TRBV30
CAWKAEYNEQFF
TGTGCCTGGAAAGCTGAGTACAATGAGCAGTTCTTC
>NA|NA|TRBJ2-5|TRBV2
CASSESSSDQETQYF
TGTGCCAGCAGTGAATCGTCTAGCGACCAAGAGACCCAGTACTTC
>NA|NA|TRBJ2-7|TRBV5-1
CASSLGLRAYEQYF
TGCGCCAGCAGCTTGGGTTTGCGGGCCTACGAGCAGTACTTC
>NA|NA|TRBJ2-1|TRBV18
CASSPPGGPYNEQFF
TGTGCCAGCTCACCACCCGGGGGGCCCTACAATGAGCAGTTCTTC
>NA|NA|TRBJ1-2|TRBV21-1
CASSKDRTGGITNYGYTF
TGTGCCAGCAGCAAGGATCGGACAGGGGGAATTACTAACTATGGCTACACCTTC
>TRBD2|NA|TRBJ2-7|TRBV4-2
CASSQPWEGVFYEQYF
TGTGCCAGCAGCCAACCTTGGGAGGGAGTTTTCTACGAGCAGTACTTC
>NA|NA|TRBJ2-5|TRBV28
CASSRYGRDLGWETQYF
TGTGCCAGCAGTCGATACGGACGGGATTTGGGTTGGGAGACCCAGTACTTC
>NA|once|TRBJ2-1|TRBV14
CASSRRDTPKNEQFF
TGTGCCAGCAGCCGCCGGGACACCCCTAAGAATGAGCAGTTCTTC
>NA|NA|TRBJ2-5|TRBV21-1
CASSKEPGLAGEYQETQYF
TGTGCCAGCAGCAAAGAGCCGGGACTAGCGGGCGAATACCAAGAGACCCAGTACTTC
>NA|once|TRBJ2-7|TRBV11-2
CASSYSPYEQYF
TGTGCCAGCAGCTATAGCCCCTACGAGCAGTACTTC
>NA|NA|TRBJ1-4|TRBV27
CASSLEFPFDSPHEKLFF
TGTGCCAGCAGTTTAGAGTTCCCCTTCGACAGTCCCCATGAAAAACTGTTTTTT
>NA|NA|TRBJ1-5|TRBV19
CASRSTQGSQPQHF
TGTGCCAGTAGATCTACACAGGGTAGCCAGCCCCAGCATTTT
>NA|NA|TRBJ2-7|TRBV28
CASSSPGVNEQYF
TGTGCCAGCAGTTCTCCAGGGGTGAACGAGCAGTACTTC
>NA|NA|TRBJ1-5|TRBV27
CASSLTRGLNQPQHF
TGTGCCAGCAGTTTAACAAGGGGACTCAATCAGCCCCAGCATTTT
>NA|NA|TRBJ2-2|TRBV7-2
CASSPGWASVAGELFF
TGTGCCAGCAGCCCAGGGTGGGCTAGCGTAGCCGGGGAGCTGTTTTTT
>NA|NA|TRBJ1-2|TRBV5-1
CASSPGLVTFYGYTF
TGCGCCAGCAGCCCGGGTTTGGTGACCTTCTATGGCTACACCTTC
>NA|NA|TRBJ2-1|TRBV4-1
CASSQTDEQFF
TGCGCCAGCAGCCAAACTGATGAGCAGTTCTTC
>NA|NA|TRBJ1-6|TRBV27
CASSSYGGGGSPLHF
TGTGCCAGCAGCTCTTATGGGGGAGGAGGGTCACCCCTCCACTTT
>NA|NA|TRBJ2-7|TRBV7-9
CASSFNYEQYF
TGTGCCAGCAGCTTCAACTACGAGCAGTACTTC
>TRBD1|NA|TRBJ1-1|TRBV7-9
CASSTRDRPTEAFF
TGTGCCAGCAGCACTCGGGACAGACCGACTGAAGCTTTCTTT
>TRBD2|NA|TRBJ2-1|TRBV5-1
CASSLTSGTRDYEQFF
TGCGCCAGCAGCTTGACTAGCGGCACGCGGGACTATGAGCAGTTCTTC
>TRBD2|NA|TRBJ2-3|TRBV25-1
CASSERGLAADTQYF
TGTGCCAGCAGCGAAAGAGGACTAGCTGCAGATACGCAGTATTTT
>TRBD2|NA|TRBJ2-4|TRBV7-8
CASSLSGTSGGSDKNIQYF
TGTGCCAGCAGCTTATCCGGGACTAGCGGGGGGTCGGACAAAAACATTCAGTACTTC
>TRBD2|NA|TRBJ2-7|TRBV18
CASSPSVTSGNEQYF
TGTGCCAGCTCACCTTCGGTGACTAGCGGGAACGAGCAGTACTTC
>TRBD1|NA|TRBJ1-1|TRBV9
CASSVGFTGDAFF
TGTGCCAGCAGCGTAGGCTTTACAGGGGATGCTTTCTTT
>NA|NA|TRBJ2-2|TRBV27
CASSRGWNTGELFF
TGTGCCAGCAGCCGGGGGTGGAACACCGGGGAGCTGTTTTTT
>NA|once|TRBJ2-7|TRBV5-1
CASSLGLTYEQYF
TGCGCCAGCAGCTTAGGACTGACATACGAGCAGTACTTC
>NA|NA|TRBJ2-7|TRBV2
CASWTDKRSYEQYF
TGTGCCAGTTGGACGGACAAACGGAGCTACGAGCAGTACTTC